These 14 T cell receptor beta chains share one sample of origin, sequenced in a study of T cells after somatic rescue of genetic block. Profiled with immunoSEQ multiplex PCR; TCRdb holds only in-frame clones, not every one. The sample lists approximately 71,000 clones; 85% to 95% were seen once. The specimen sequenced was peripheral blood mononuclear cells (PBMCs). These receptors originate from a man aged 35 to 55.

V gene TRBV5-5 combines with J gene TRBJ1-1, with 8 bases lining up with TRBD1. J gave up 1 base and V 4 bases, and 6 bases lay outside the gene matches. Germline CDR1 SGHKS, CDR2 YYEKEE (reference sequence). The CDR3 loop spans 15 amino acids. Written as DNA, the CDR3 is TGTGCCAGCAGCCCAGGGACAGGTCCGAACACTGAAGCTTTCTTT. Amino acid sequence: CASSPGTGPNTEAFF.

This chain uses TRBV19 with TRBJ2-1; D is unclear. The CDR3 loop spans 11 amino acids. V lost 10 bases, J lost 2 bases, and 6 bases lay in between. CDR1 is LNHDA, CDR2 SQIVND, per germline (reference sequence). The CDR3 region is CATQAYNEQFF. The DNA for the CDR3 is TGTGCCACCCAAGCCTACAATGAGCAGTTCTTC.

The V gene is TRBV9, the J gene TRBJ2-3; D remains ambiguous. V lost 5 bases, J lost 2 bases, and 6 bases lay in between. The CDR3 consists of 12 residues. CDR1 and CDR2 (germline): SGDLS, YYNGEE. The CDR3 coding sequence is TGTGCCAGCAGTCCTACCACAGATACGCAGTATTTT. Its protein product is CASSPTTDTQYF.

The chain joins TRBV1 to TRBJ2-2. TRBV1 is a pseudogene segment. The CDR3 is made up of 12 amino acids. CDR3 amino acids: CTSSQWGGELFF. The CDR3 nucleotides read TGCACCAGCAGCCAGTGGGGAGGGGAGCTGTTTTTT.

The rearrangement links TRBV7-3 to TRBJ2-2; D perhaps matches TRBD2 (6 bases). Deletions cut 3 bases from V and 2 bases from J, with 7 bases between. Germline lookup yields CDR1 SGHTA and CDR2 FQGTGA. The CDR3 is 14 amino acids. The CDR3 protein is CASSLGLNTGELFF. CDR3 nucleotide sequence: TGTGCCAGCAGCTTGGGACTCAACACCGGGGAGCTGTTTTTT.

The V gene is TRBV7-9, the J gene TRBJ1-1; D gene uncertain. The CDR3 length is 15 residues. Trimming pared 4 bases from V and 0 bases from J, leaving 12 bases between. The germline CDR1 and CDR2 sequences are SEHNR and FQNEAQ (reference sequence). This chain's CDR3 is CASSSPRYMNTEAFF. The CDR3 coding sequence is TGTGCCAGCAGCTCCCCCAGATACATGAACACTGAAGCTTTCTTT.

This rearrangement joins TRBV7-2 to TRBJ2-7; 12 nucleotides match TRBD2. CDR1 SGHTA and CDR2 FQGNSA come from the germline V gene. V lost 5 bases to trimming and J lost 1 base; unmatched junction nucleotides: 6. The CDR3 runs to 16 residues. The DNA for the CDR3 is TGTGCCAGCAGCGTATTTCTAGCGGGAGGGTCCTACGAGCAGTACTTC. Translation: CASSVFLAGGSYEQYF.

J is TRBJ2-5 and V is TRBV7-9; TRBD2 matches at 13 bases. The V gene end was trimmed by 1 base and the J gene end by 2 bases; junction bases not matched to a gene: 1. Germline V CDR1 and CDR2: SEHNR, FQNEAQ (reference sequence). The CDR3 has 16 residues. CDR3 in DNA: TGTGCCAGCAGCTTAGGACTAGCGGGAGGACAAGAGACCCAGTACTTC. Its protein product is CASSLGLAGGQETQYF.

V and J are TRBV7-6 and TRBJ1-6, with 7 bases identical to TRBD1. Trimming removed 6 bases from V and 8 bases from J; junction bases left unmatched: 4. CDR3 length: 13 amino acids. Germline assignment: CDR1 SGHVS and CDR2 FNYEAQ. The CDR3 loop is CASRTGLDSPLHF. The CDR3 bases are TGTGCCAGCAGGACAGGGTTGGATTCACCCCTCCACTTT.

V is TRBV11-3 and J is TRBJ2-2, with TRBD1 identical over 9 bases. The CDR3 has 16 residues. Germline CDR1 SGHNT, CDR2 YENEEA. J lost 5 bases, V lost 1 base, and 5 bases had no gene match. The CDR3 nucleotides read TGTGCCAGCAGCTTAGGAGGGACAGGGCGTACCGGGGAGCTGTTTTTT. Its protein product is CASSLGGTGRTGELFF.

The gene calls are TRBV7-9 and TRBJ2-3; D remains unclear. Germline CDR1 SEHNR, CDR2 FQNEAQ (reference sequence). The CDR3 sequence is 11 residues long. V lost 2 bases, J lost 3 bases, and 0 bases lay in between. CDR3 residues: CASSLTDTQYF. The CDR3 bases are TGTGCCAGCAGCTTAACAGATACGCAGTATTTT.

J is TRBJ2-7 and V is TRBV4-1; D not certain. Trimming took 2 bases from V and 7 from J, leaving 18 bases between them. The CDR3 contains 15 residues. CDR1 and CDR2 (germline): MGHRA, YSYEKL. The CDR3 sequence: CASSQSSSRVKEQYF. For the CDR3, the DNA is TGCGCCAGCAGCCAAAGCTCGTCCCGGGTCAAAGAGCAGTACTTC.

This clone has a single count. The V call is TRBV21-1, the J call TRBJ2-1; TRBD1 was called by the table and not checked on the DNA. TRBV21-1 represents a pseudogene. The CDR3 runs to 14 residues. The CDR3 sequence is CASSKGQVNNEQFF. The DNA of the CDR3 is TGTGCCAGCAGCAAAGGTCAGGTTAACAATGAGCAGTTCTTC.

As regards this clone: Mismatch with germline at one junction end may stem from a read error. The V gene is TRBV2, the J gene TRBJ1-6, with D possibly matching TRBD1 (5 bases). CDR1 SNHLY and CDR2 FYNNEI come from the germline V gene. The CDR3 covers 13 residues. CDR3 coding DNA: TGTGTCAGCATTAGGGACGAAAATTCACCCCTCCACTTT. Translating it yields CVSIRDENSPLHF.